This T cell receptor (beta chain) was recorded in a study of blood T cells in healthy people across ages. V was trimmed by 0 bases and J by 8 bases, leaving 17 bases between them. The CDR3 consists of 16 residues. Germline CDR1 and CDR2: KGHSH and LQKENI. For the second PCR, which ran for roughly 6 to 11 cycles, a sample-barcoded 5' primer and a J-beta primer mix were used. TCRdb reanalysed the 5' RACE reads using MiXCR and keeps one entry per CDR3 protein. The table includes approximately 760,000 distinct CDR3 sequences, just under 25% detected once. Regarding this clonotype: Its antigen is undetermined.

Study-level points and caveats: A conclusive naive versus antigen-experienced comparison was prevented by the unsorted PBMCs.

This same sample was also taken into another study, of T cells of mothers and their children. Per that study: Compared with unrelated pairs, related mother-child pairs had slightly higher, non-significant overlap.

The clonotype comes from a boy between 10 and 17 years old in good health. The sample was blood. This chain connects TRBV18 to TRBJ2-1, with D perhaps assigned TRBD1 or TRBD2 (5 bases each). CDR3 DNA sequence: TGTGCCAGCTCACCACCGGGACCCCGTAACACGGATGAGCAGTTCTTC. Translating gives CASSPPGPRNTDEQFF.